These 19 T cell receptor beta chains were all obtained from the same sample, sequenced in a study of cytomegalovirus exposure and HLA in healthy donors. The PCR made use of 60 Vbeta and 13 Jbeta primers. Profiled with immunoSEQ multiplex PCR; TCRdb holds only in-frame clones, not every one. Found here are 100,000 or so clones, around 82% of them singletons; the top ten hold approximately 3.6%. The sample taken for sequencing was PBMCs. These receptor sequences come from a man between 25 and 39 years old in good health and CMV-seropositive.

This chain connects TRBV27 to TRBJ2-5; 9 bases line up with TRBD1. Trimming took 4 bases from V and 5 from J; bases not matched to a gene: 8. The CDR3 totals 15 residues. CDR1 and CDR2 from the germline V gene are MNHEY and SMNVEV (reference sequence). CDR3 sequence (DNA): TGTGCCAGCAGTTCCGCCGGGACAGGGAGGGAGACCCAGTACTTC. Translating gives CASSSAGTGRETQYF.

The chain couples TRBV18 to TRBJ2-2; no reliable D call. Trimming pared 0 bases from V and 3 bases from J, leaving 5 bases between. This CDR3 contains 14 residues. CDR1 is KGHSH, CDR2 LQKENI, per germline. The CDR3 nucleotides are TGTGCCAGCTCACCACCCCAGTACACCGGGGAGCTGTTTTTT. This sequence encodes CASSPPQYTGELFF.

This CDR3 reads CASSFRDRVNTEAFF. As DNA, the CDR3 is TGTGCCAGCAGCTTCCGGGACAGGGTGAACACTGAAGCTTTCTTT. The chain uses TRBV5-6 and TRBJ1-1; 9 bases agree with TRBD1. Per the germline V gene, CDR1 is SGHDT and CDR2 is YYEEEE. CDR3 size: 15 residues. The J segment lost 0 bases and the V segment lost 2 bases, leaving 2 bases of the junction unmatched.

The chain couples TRBV23-1 to TRBJ1-1; the D gene is possibly TRBD1 (6 bases). TRBV23-1 is filed as an ORF, its function uncertain. Trimming took off 0 bases at V and 1 base at J, with 15 bases between the two ends. This CDR3 spans 17 amino acids. This CDR3 is CASSQSGGGLANTEAFF. CDR3 DNA: TGCGCCAGCAGTCAATCGGGAGGGGGGCTCGCGAACACTGAAGCTTTCTTT.

The CDR3 region has the DNA TGCAGCGCCAAGGGGTACTACTCCTACGAGCAGTACTTC. It codes for CSAKGYYSYEQYF. The chain carries TRBV29-1 and TRBJ2-7, with D tentatively TRBD1 (5 bases). Germline CDR1 reads SQVTM; CDR2 reads ANQGSEA. The CDR3 totals 13 residues. Deletions cut 7 bases from V and 0 bases from J, with 13 bases between.

V is TRBV2 and J is TRBJ1-5, with a weak D call TRBD1 (6 bases). Trimming took 6 bases from V and 1 from J, leaving 10 bases between them. This CDR3 is 14 amino acids long. CDR1 SNHLY and CDR2 FYNNEI come from the germline V gene. The CDR3 loop is CASRKGESNQPQHF. The CDR3 nucleotides are TGTGCCAGCAGGAAGGGGGAAAGCAATCAGCCCCAGCATTTT.

This clone was recorded a few times. V and J are TRBV10-2 and TRBJ2-7; no definite D call. Trimming stripped 7 bases from V and 4 bases from J, with 14 bases between. The CDR3 runs 13 residues. The germline CDR1 and CDR2 sequences are WSHSY and SAAADI. The CDR3 coding sequence is TGCGCCAGCATGTACTCATCACGTTACGAGCAGTACTTC. Its protein is CASMYSSRYEQYF.

This chain connects TRBV4-2 to TRBJ2-7, with D hard to call. V lost 0 bases, J lost 0 bases, and 6 bases lay in between. CDR1 is LGHNA, CDR2 YNFKEQ, per germline. The CDR3 length is 14 residues. This CDR3 reads CASSQDPSSYEQYF. CDR3 bases: TGTGCCAGCAGCCAAGATCCGTCCTCCTACGAGCAGTACTTC.

This clone was seen more than once but under ten times. This chain links TRBV27 with TRBJ2-1, with a possible D match to TRBD2 (5 bases). The CDR3 covers 15 residues. Per the germline V gene, CDR1 is MNHEY and CDR2 is SMNVEV (reference sequence). V gave up 1 base and J gave up 5 bases, with 12 bases separating them. For the CDR3, the DNA is TGTGCCAGCAGTTTATATCTAGCCAGGAACAATGAGCAGTTCTTC. It specifies CASSLYLARNNEQFF.

V gene TRBV21-1 combines with J gene TRBJ2-7; the D call TRBD2 from the table was never checked on the DNA. TRBV21-1 is termed a pseudogene. This CDR3 region has 17 residues. The CDR3 spells CASSALHGTEGCYEQYF. CDR3 coding DNA: TGTGCCAGCAGCGCCCTACATGGGACGGAGGGATGCTACGAGCAGTACTTC.

The chain combines TRBV30 with TRBJ2-2; the match to TRBD2 covers 11 bases. The CDR3 covers 14 residues. J lost 6 bases, V lost 0 bases, and 0 bases had no gene match. Germline lookup yields CDR1 GTSNPN and CDR2 SVGIG (reference sequence). CDR3: CAWSVLAGAGELFF. The CDR3 coding sequence is TGTGCCTGGAGTGTACTAGCGGGAGCCGGGGAGCTGTTTTTT.

This sequence joins TRBV7-6 and TRBJ2-5; 16 nucleotides line up with TRBD2. This CDR3 contains 15 residues. Trimming took 2 bases from V and 9 from J; bases not matched to a gene: 3. Germline CDR1 is SGHVS and CDR2 is FNYEAQ. The CDR3 nucleotides read TGTGCCAGCAGCTTATCCGGGACTAGCGGGAGGGCCCAGTACTTC. This translates into CASSLSGTSGRAQYF.

V and J are TRBV6-5 and TRBJ2-7; 10 bases are shared with TRBD1. This CDR3 has 15 amino acids. CDR1 MNHEY and CDR2 SVGAGI come from the germline V gene. Trimming cost V 5 bases and J 2 bases; bases outside gene matches: 6. CDR3: CASSGRQGAAYEQYF. CDR3 DNA: TGTGCCAGCAGTGGCCGACAGGGGGCGGCCTACGAGCAGTACTTC.

The V gene is TRBV5-1, the J gene TRBJ2-1, with a possible D match to TRBD1 (5 bases). Trimming left V 4 bases short and J 0 bases short, with 17 bases between. This CDR3 is 17 amino acids long. CDR1 is SGHRS and CDR2 is YFSETQ in the germline V gene. CDR3 residues: CASSPLTRQSSYNEQFF. The CDR3 nucleotides read TGCGCCAGCAGCCCCTTAACCAGACAGAGCTCCTACAATGAGCAGTTCTTC.

The chain joins TRBV14 to TRBJ2-1; 9 bases agree with TRBD2. V lost 3 bases to trimming and J lost 5 bases; unmatched junction nucleotides: 11. The CDR3 spans 17 residues. CDR1 and CDR2 (germline): SGHDN, FVKESK. DNA for the CDR3: TGTGCCAGCAGCCAGTCCCCCCCGCTAGCGGGAAACAATGAGCAGTTCTTC. Encoded protein: CASSQSPPLAGNNEQFF.

V usage is TRBV6-1 and J usage is TRBJ2-1, with TRBD1 matching 9 bases. The germline CDR1 and CDR2 sequences are MNHNS and SASEGT. V shed 7 bases and J 7 bases; nucleotides not matched to a gene: 8. The CDR3 runs to 14 residues. CDR3 sequence reads: CASIGTGRKNEQFF. DNA of the CDR3: TGTGCCAGCATAGGGACAGGGCGTAAGAATGAGCAGTTCTTC.

The chain links TRBV19 to TRBJ2-7, with a weak D call TRBD1 (5 bases). The V end was cut by 1 base, the J end by 0 bases, with 10 bases between. This CDR3 region has 15 residues. Germline V gene lookup returns CDR1 LNHDA and CDR2 SQIVND (reference sequence). The CDR3 region is CASSIGGASSYEQYF. The DNA for the CDR3 is TGTGCCAGTAGTATAGGGGGCGCAAGCTCCTACGAGCAGTACTTC. Full variable domain (remainder filled in from reference TRBV19 and TRBJ2-7): DGGITQSPKYLFRKEGQNVTLSCEQNLNHDAMYWYRQDPGQGLRLIYYSQIVNDFQKGDIAEGYSVSREKKESFPLTVTSAQKNPTAFYLCASSIGGASSYEQYFGPGTRLTVT.

This chain's CDR3 is CASRDTVYTNYGYTF. The CDR3 nucleotides read TGTGCCAGCCGGGACACCGTATACACTAACTATGGCTACACCTTC. This chain joins TRBV28 and TRBJ1-2; D perhaps matches TRBD1 (6 bases). The V and J ends lost 8 bases and 0 bases respectively, with 16 bases between them. The CDR3 spans 15 residues. Per the germline V gene, CDR1 is MDHEN and CDR2 is SYDVKM.

V is TRBV5-4 and J is TRBJ2-2; 9 nucleotides align to TRBD1. CDR1 is SGHNT, CDR2 YYREEE, per germline (reference sequence). V was pared by 0 bases and J by 6 bases, with 6 bases of the junction left unmatched. The CDR3 contains 16 residues. CDR3 DNA sequence: TGTGCCAGCAGCTTGGCTGGGACAGGGTACGCCGGGGAGCTGTTTTTT. Translated: CASSLAGTGYAGELFF. The full variable domain, completed using reference TRBV5-4 and TRBJ2-2, is ETGVTQSPTHLIKTRGQQVTLRCSSQSGHNTVSWYQQALGQGPQFIFQYYREEENGRGNFPPRFSGLQFPNYSSELNVNALELDDSALYLCASSLAGTGYAGELFFGEGSRLTVL.